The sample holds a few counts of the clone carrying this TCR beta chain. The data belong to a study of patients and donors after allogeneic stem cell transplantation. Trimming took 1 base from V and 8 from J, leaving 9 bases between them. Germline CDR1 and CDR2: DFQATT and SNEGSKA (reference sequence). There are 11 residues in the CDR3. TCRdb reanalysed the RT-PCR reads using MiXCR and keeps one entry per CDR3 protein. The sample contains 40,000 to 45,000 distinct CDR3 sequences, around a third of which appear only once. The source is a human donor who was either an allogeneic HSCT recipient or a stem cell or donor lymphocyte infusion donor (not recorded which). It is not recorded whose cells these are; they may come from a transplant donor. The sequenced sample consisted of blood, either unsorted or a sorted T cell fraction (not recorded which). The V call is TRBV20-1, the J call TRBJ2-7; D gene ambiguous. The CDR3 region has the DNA TGCAGTGCTAGAGGTCCTTTCCAGCAGTACTTC. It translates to CSARGPFQQYF.